Included here is one TCR beta chain sequence, with context. The sample originates from a study of blood T cell repertoires in COVID-19. Using immunoSEQ multiplex PCR, the repertoire was profiled, and TCRdb retains in-frame clones only, with some absent. The profile shows hundreds of thousands of clones, just over 85% of them singletons. Germline trimming cut 0 bases from V and 1 base from J; bases unmatched to any gene: 15. This CDR3 has 20 amino acids. The germline V gene encodes CDR1 LGHNA and CDR2 YNFKEQ. This TCR derives from a man aged 45 to 65 with acute or convalescent COVID-19. The chain carries TRBV4-2 and TRBJ2-5; 9 bases agree with TRBD1. Material for sequencing was peripheral blood. The CDR3 spells CASSQDVQDRGLRAQETQYF. The CDR3 DNA follows: TGTGCCAGCAGCCAAGATGTCCAGGACAGGGGTCTAAGGGCCCAAGAGACCCAGTACTTC.